The following is a TCR beta chain sequence with its context. The count of this clonotype is one. The specificity of this receptor is unknown. Nothing much larger sits one base from this clone, and base qualities are not available. One read alone lends weak support. This entry is derived from a study of CD8 T cells in ankylosing spondylitis (dated by TCRdb to 2015 to 2018). Some background on the complete study: T cell receptor beta repertoires were profiled in healthy donors and ankylosing spondylitis patients so that disease-linked TCR variants could be found. The full study cohort comprised roughly 24 ankylosing spondylitis patients and approximately 100 healthy donors. Samples of peripheral blood were taken, and for ankylosing spondylitis patients, synovial fluid was collected as well. The research as a whole found: According to the report, matched synovial fluid samples from ankylosing spondylitis patients were significantly enriched for the disease-linked clones. The disease-linked clones showed a CD8+ phenotype and occurred at relatively low frequencies in peripheral blood. Blood from ankylosing spondylitis patients appeared to be characterized by a TCR beta motif made up of several highly homologous amino acid variants. Some motif variants were previously reported in synovial fluid and blood of reactive arthritis patients, suggesting common disease-initiation mechanisms.

Reading from cysteine to phenylalanine, the CDR3 counts 14 amino acids. The entry retains the CDR3 DNA only, 42 bases that are in frame from base 1. CDR1 SGHAT and CDR2 FQNNGV were looked up in the germline V gene. At the junction V is shortened by 1 base and J by 7 bases, with 13 bases in between. The instrument given in TCRdb is Illumina HiSeq 2500. Quantitative 5'-RACE with molecular barcodes was the method used to prepare the TCR beta libraries. The paper's data handling went like this. Disease-linked TCR variants were identified with a new computational method built on a probabilistic model of VDJ rearrangement. In TCRdb, the public reads were trimmed at Q25 with fastp and aligned with MiXCR, with productive beta chains retained. Each entry is one CDR3 protein sequence, shown with its most common DNA and genes. TCRdb, not the authors, supplied the V and J calls. The table for this sample lists some 200,000 distinct CDR3 sequences; over 10% of them were counted only once. The ten biggest clones cover 16% of the sample.

The TCR was taken from a male donor with ankylosing spondylitis or in good health (not recorded which). Rearrangement joined TRBV11-2 to TRBJ2-5, with a tentative D gene TRBD1 over 5 matching bases. The source material was blood, either unsorted or a sorted T cell fraction (not recorded which). CDR3 region: CASSLGIGVGTQYF. Read as DNA, the sequence is TGTGCCAGCAGCTTAGGCATAGGGGTCGGGACCCAGTACTTC. Extended through the reference TRBV11-2 and TRBJ2-5 proteins, this CDR3 yields the full variable domain: EAGVAQSPRYKIIEKRQSVAFWCNPISGHATLYWYQQILGQGPKLLIQFQNNGVVDDSQLPKDRFSAERLKGVDSTLKIQPAKLEDSAVYLCASSLGIGVGTQYFGPGTRLLVL.